These 25 T cell receptor beta chains share one sample of origin, sequenced in a study of blood T cell repertoires in COVID-19. The assay was immunoSEQ multiplex PCR, and TCRdb's table has in-frame clones only and misses some. This sample yields over 200,000 clones, of which around nine tenths are seen a single time; approximately 6.2% belongs to the top ten. The sequenced material came from peripheral blood. Receptors originate from a man in his sixties who had recovered from COVID-19.

CDR3 DNA: TGTGCCAGCAGCCCCCGGGGGGGCTTTGGGGCCAACGTCCTGACTTTC. The encoded protein is CASSPRGGFGANVLTF. The V call is TRBV7-7, the J call TRBJ2-6; 8 bases are shared with TRBD2. The CDR3 is made up of 16 amino acids. Looked up from germline, CDR1 is SSHAT and CDR2 is FNYEAQ (reference sequence). With 5 bases clipped from V and 3 bases from J, the junction kept 6 bases outside the gene matches.

J is TRBJ2-2 and V is TRBV15; the D gene is possibly TRBD2 (6 bases). Germline CDR1 is LNHNV and CDR2 is YYDKDF (reference sequence). CDR3 length: 13 amino acids. Deletions cut 4 bases from V and 10 bases from J, with 13 bases between. CDR3 sequence (DNA): TGTGCCACCAGCAAGGGACTCCTGGAGGAGCTGTTTTTT. Its protein is CATSKGLLEELFF. The full variable domain, with the rest looked up from reference TRBV15 and TRBJ2-2, is DAMVIQNPRYQVTQFGKPVTLSCSQTLNHNVMYWYQQKSSQAPKLLFHYYDKDFNNEADTPDNFQSRRPNTSFCFLDIRSPGLGDTAMYLCATSKGLLEELFFGEGSRLTVL.

The gene calls are TRBV6-1 and TRBJ2-1; D not resolved. Germline assignment: CDR1 MNHNS and CDR2 SASEGT. V was trimmed by 6 bases and J by 9 bases, leaving 9 bases between them. This CDR3 has 11 amino acids. The CDR3 nucleotides are TGTGCCAGCAGCATCAACAGTGAGCAGTTCTTC. Its translation: CASSINSEQFF.

The rearrangement joins TRBV19 to TRBJ1-4; 10 bases agree with TRBD1. The CDR3 is made up of 14 amino acids. The germline gives CDR1 LNHDA, CDR2 SQIVND (reference sequence). The ends lost 4 bases at V and 6 bases at J; junction bases unmatched: 2. CDR3 loop: CASSTGQGHEKLFF. The CDR3 nucleotides read TGTGCCAGTAGTACGGGACAGGGGCATGAAAAACTGTTTTTT.

The chain is built from TRBV19 and TRBJ2-7; a possible D gene is TRBD1 (6 bases). V lost 8 bases and J lost 0, with 14 bases in between. This CDR3 is built from 14 residues. Germline loops: CDR1 LNHDA, CDR2 SQIVND (reference sequence). CDR3 residues: CASSPRGSSYEQYF. The DNA of the CDR3 is TGTGCCAGTTCCCCAAGGGGGAGCTCCTACGAGCAGTACTTC.

The J gene is TRBJ1-2, the V gene TRBV5-1, with D unresolved. CDR1 is SGHRS, CDR2 YFSETQ, per germline. V dropped 0 bases and J dropped 1 base, with 7 bases sitting between them. The CDR3 consists of 14 residues. CDR3 nucleotide sequence: TGCGCCAGCAGCTTGGCGGAGGGTAACTATGGCTACACCTTC. As protein: CASSLAEGNYGYTF.

The V and J genes are TRBV3-1 (or the pseudogene TRBV3-2) and TRBJ2-3; D gene ambiguous. Trimming removed 3 bases from V and 5 bases from J, with 9 bases in between. This CDR3 is built from 13 residues. Germline V lookup: CDR1 LGHDT, CDR2 YNNKEL (reference sequence). CDR3 DNA: TGTGCCAGCAGCCAGGTGGCCCGAGATACGCAGTATTTT. Amino acid sequence: CASSQVARDTQYF.

This clone has a single count. The CDR3 DNA reads TGCGCCAGCAGCTTTTCCGGACAGGGAAACACCGGGGAGCTGTTTTTT. Translation: CASSFSGQGNTGELFF. The chain employs TRBV5-1 and TRBJ2-2; the match to TRBD1 covers 8 bases. With V trimmed by 2 bases and J by 2 bases, 5 bases remained unmatched. The germline V gene has CDR1 SGHRS and CDR2 YFSETQ. The CDR3 totals 16 residues.

This chain links TRBV30 with TRBJ2-3; 11 bases match TRBD2. The V and J ends lost 2 bases and 2 bases, in that order; junction bases with no gene match: 6. The germline gives CDR1 GTSNPN, CDR2 SVGIG (reference sequence). The CDR3 contains 16 residues. CDR3 bases: TGTGCCTGGAGTACCGGGACTAGCGGTTCCACAGATACGCAGTATTTT. Translation: CAWSTGTSGSTDTQYF.

The V gene is TRBV30, the J gene TRBJ1-4; TRBD1 might be the D (6 bases). This CDR3 region has 15 residues. With 4 bases removed from V and 2 bases from J, the gap between germline ends came to 14 bases. Germline assignment: CDR1 GTSNPN and CDR2 SVGIG (reference sequence). The CDR3 sequence is CAWKLQGVTNEKLFF. CDR3 nucleotide sequence: TGTGCCTGGAAGTTACAGGGTGTTACTAATGAAAAACTGTTTTTT.

This clone was detected only a few times. The CDR3 DNA sequence: TGTGCCACCAGCAGATTAGGCGGGTCCTACGAGCAGTACTTC. Translating gives CATSRLGGSYEQYF. V is TRBV15 and J is TRBJ2-7, with a weak D call TRBD2 (5 bases). CDR1 is LNHNV, CDR2 YYDKDF, per germline (reference sequence). Deletions cut 2 bases from V and 1 base from J, with 9 bases between. The CDR3 covers 14 residues.

The CDR3 nucleotides read TGTGCCAGTAGACCCTCCGCCCGGGGTTTCGAGCAGTACTTC. Translation: CASRPSARGFEQYF. The genes are TRBV19 and TRBJ2-7, with D possibly being TRBD2 (5 bases). The V gene lost 6 bases and the J gene lost 6 bases, with 18 bases spanning the gap. Germline V gene lookup returns CDR1 LNHDA and CDR2 SQIVND (reference sequence). There are 14 residues in the CDR3.

J is TRBJ1-1 and V is TRBV2, with 12 bases matching TRBD1. CDR1 and CDR2 (germline): SNHLY, FYNNEI. The CDR3 consists of 14 residues. V was clipped by 6 bases and J by 6 bases; unmatched bases: 5. CDR3 nucleotide sequence: TGTGCCAGCAGGGGGACAGGGGGCGAGGCTGAAGCTTTCTTT. Its protein is CASRGTGGEAEAFF.

This chain uses TRBV7-2 with TRBJ2-1; possible D gene TRBD2, 6 bases. Germline assignment: CDR1 SGHTA and CDR2 FQGNSA. Trimming left V 8 bases short and J 5 bases short, with 16 bases between. The CDR3 contains 14 residues. The CDR3 loop is CASGRRVADNEQFF. The CDR3, as DNA: TGTGCCAGCGGCCGCAGAGTAGCGGACAATGAGCAGTTCTTC. The whole variable domain, remainder taken from reference TRBV7-2 and TRBJ2-1, is GAGVSQSPSNKVTEKGKDVELRCDPISGHTALYWYRQSLGQGLEFLIYFQGNSAPDKSGLPSDRFSAERTGGSVSTLTIQRTQQEDSAVYLCASGRRVADNEQFFGPGTRLTVL.

This rearrangement joins TRBV18 to TRBJ2-2, with 12 nucleotides matching TRBD2. Germline lookup yields CDR1 KGHSH and CDR2 LQKENI. Unmatched junction bases numbered 7, after V lost 3 bases and J lost 5 bases. The CDR3 loop spans 17 amino acids. CDR3 loop: CASSPLGLAGRTGELFF. In nucleotides, the CDR3 is TGTGCCAGCTCACCGTTAGGACTAGCGGGGAGGACCGGGGAGCTGTTTTTT.

This clone was seen a single time. The V and J genes are TRBV5-4 and TRBJ1-1; no definite D call. The CDR3 totals 15 residues. The germline CDR1 and CDR2 sequences are SGHNT and YYREEE (reference sequence). V was cut by 0 bases and J by 4 bases, with 13 bases left in between. CDR3 in amino acids: CASSLDAPSSTEAFF. In nucleotides, the CDR3 is TGTGCCAGCAGCTTGGATGCCCCGTCGAGCACTGAAGCTTTCTTT.

V is TRBV7-3 and J is TRBJ1-3; no definite D call. The germline gives CDR1 SGHTA, CDR2 FQGTGA. V lost 4 bases and J 2 bases, leaving 12 bases between the germline ends. The CDR3 is 15 residues long. The CDR3 nucleotides read TGTGCCAGCAGCTCTGCTGGGCCAACTGGAAACACCATATATTTT. Its protein product is CASSSAGPTGNTIYF.

This clone was detected only a few times. This rearrangement joins TRBV12-3 or TRBV12-4 to TRBJ1-5, with a weak D call TRBD1 (6 bases). The CDR3 totals 13 residues. V lost 3 bases to trimming and J lost 4 bases, with 7 bases between them. As DNA, the CDR3 is TGTGCCAGCAGTTTTCAGGGGAATCAGCCCCAGCATTTT. Translation: CASSFQGNQPQHF.

This clone was seen a single time. The chain couples TRBV29-1 to TRBJ2-7; D is unclear. The CDR3 loop spans 13 amino acids. CDR1 is SQVTM, CDR2 ANQGSEA, per germline. Trimming removed 0 bases at V and 6 bases at J, with 12 bases between. The chain's CDR3 is CSVEDPGSREQYF. In DNA form, the CDR3 reads TGCAGCGTTGAAGATCCGGGTAGTCGCGAGCAGTACTTC.

This clone was seen only once. The V gene is TRBV5-1, the J gene TRBJ2-7, with 9 bases fitting TRBD2. This CDR3 has 15 amino acids. The V segment lost 2 bases and the J segment 6 bases; nucleotides outside the gene matches: 9. CDR1 and CDR2 (germline): SGHRS, YFSETQ. CDR3 protein: CASSLLAGDLGEQYF. CDR3 nucleotides: TGCGCCAGCAGCTTATTAGCGGGAGATTTGGGCGAGCAGTACTTC.

The V gene is TRBV19, the J gene TRBJ2-2; D possibly corresponds to TRBD2 (7 bases). The CDR3 length is 15 residues. Germline V gives CDR1 LNHDA, CDR2 SQIVND (reference sequence). The germline V and J ends were trimmed by 7 bases and 6 bases, with 18 bases remaining between them. This chain's CDR3 is CASMGGQGRAGELFF. The CDR3 DNA sequence: TGTGCCAGTATGGGGGGGCAAGGCAGAGCCGGGGAGCTGTTTTTT.

The genes are TRBV24-1 and TRBJ2-1; a possible D gene is TRBD1 (6 bases). The CDR3 contains 13 residues. Trimming shortened V by 10 bases and J by 2 bases, and 11 bases separated the two germline ends. Germline CDR1 and CDR2: KGHDR and SFDVKD. This chain's CDR3 is CATGSGAYNEQFF. For the CDR3, the DNA is TGTGCCACGGGGTCAGGGGCCTACAATGAGCAGTTCTTC.

The CDR3 DNA reads TGTGCCAGCAGCCCCAACGCGGCCCGGGAGACCCAGTACTTC. This sequence encodes CASSPNAARETQYF. V and J are TRBV3-1 (or the pseudogene TRBV3-2) and TRBJ2-5, with D unclear. CDR1 and CDR2 (germline): LGHDT, YNNKEL (reference sequence). Trimming stripped 4 bases from V and 5 bases from J, with 14 bases between. The length of the CDR3 is 14 residues.

The chain joins TRBV18 to TRBJ2-1; 9 nucleotides line up with TRBD1. Germline CDR1 is KGHSH and CDR2 is LQKENI. V lost 2 bases and J lost 3; bases outside the gene matches: 5. There are 16 residues in the CDR3. The chain's CDR3 is CASSPSTGGFYNEQFF. The CDR3 DNA sequence: TGTGCCAGCTCACCATCTACAGGGGGCTTCTACAATGAGCAGTTCTTC.

The chain is built from TRBV7-2 and TRBJ1-5; no reliable D call. Germline lookup yields CDR1 SGHTA and CDR2 FQGNSA. V was cut by 5 bases and J by 3 bases, with 11 bases left in between. The CDR3 contains 14 residues. The chain's CDR3 is CASSPDSNNQPQHF. The CDR3 DNA reads TGTGCCAGCAGCCCGGACTCAAACAATCAGCCCCAGCATTTT.